Shown below are 6 T cell receptor beta chains from a single sample sequenced in a study of blood T cells in healthy people across ages. It was with a sample-barcoded 5' primer and a J-beta primer mix that a second PCR of roughly 7 to 12 cycles was run. Using its own MiXCR run on the 5' RACE reads, TCRdb lists one record per CDR3 protein. This table holds about 670,000 distinct CDR3 sequences, over 40% found once. The sequenced material came from blood. The receptors derive from a woman older than 75 in good health.

This rearrangement joins TRBV18 to TRBJ2-5; no clear D. The germline gives CDR1 KGHSH, CDR2 LQKENI. The length of the CDR3 is 13 residues. V lost 8 bases and J lost 3, with 13 bases in between. For the CDR3, the DNA is TGTGCCAGCCCTTTAGCTGCTAAAGAGACCCAGTACTTC. It translates to CASPLAAKETQYF.

In nucleotides, the CDR3 is TGTGCCAGCAGCCAAGATGGGAAGGACCAAGAGACCCAGTACTTC. As protein: CASSQDGKDQETQYF. This rearrangement joins TRBV4-2 to TRBJ2-5; D gene uncertain. Germline V gives CDR1 LGHNA, CDR2 YNFKEQ. This CDR3 contains 15 residues. V shed 0 bases and J shed 0 bases, with 8 bases lying between them.

The sample holds a few counts of this clonotype. This may be a read error, as it is one base from a much larger clone. The gene calls are TRBV29-1 and TRBJ2-3; TRBD2 matches at 7 bases. V trimming: 7 bases; J trimming: 2 bases; junction bases outside the gene matches: 6. Looked up from germline, CDR1 is SQVTM and CDR2 is ANQGSEA. The CDR3 is made up of 13 amino acids. CDR3 in amino acids: CSGRDYLTDTQYF. Here the CDR3 DNA reads TGCAGCGGCCGGGACTACCTCACAGATACGCAGTATTTT.

CDR3 sequence: CASSQTGTGGGETQYF. In DNA, the CDR3 is TGCGCCAGCAGCCAAACCGGGACAGGGGGCGGAGAGACCCAGTACTTC. The chain combines TRBV4-1 with TRBJ2-5; 12 nucleotides agree with TRBD1. Germline-derived CDR1 and CDR2 are MGHRA and YSYEKL. This CDR3 has 16 residues. Trimming took 2 bases from V and 4 from J; bases not matched to a gene: 5.

In its sample, this clonotype was seen many times. The chain joins TRBV20-1 to TRBJ2-1; TRBD1 matches 8 bases. The CDR3 spans 16 residues. Trimming cost V 0 bases and J 5 bases; bases outside gene matches: 9. From germline, CDR1 is DFQATT and CDR2 SNEGSKA (reference sequence). The DNA of the CDR3 is TGCAGTGCTAGAGATCACGGCAGGGGGCTTAACAATGAGCAGTTCTTC. Protein product: CSARDHGRGLNNEQFF.

Ten or more counts support this clonotype. This sequence joins TRBV5-1 and TRBJ2-5; weak D call: TRBD1 (6 bases). Germline loops: CDR1 SGHRS, CDR2 YFSETQ. Trimming took off 1 base at V and 2 bases at J, with 12 bases between the two ends. The CDR3 covers 15 residues. The CDR3 coding sequence is TGCGCCAGCAGCTTGTTGGGGGCCGTTCAAGAGACCCAGTACTTC. It translates to CASSLLGAVQETQYF.